The source of this T cell receptor (beta chain) is a study of blood T cell repertoires in COVID-19 (dated by TCRdb to 2018 to 2020). Background for the entire study: Samples from collaborators originated in the United States, Italy and Spain and spanned both the acute and convalescent phases of COVID-19. The repertoires were made available in a free public database intended to serve as a resource for research on the immune response to SARS-CoV-2. The material from the prospective study consisted of cDNA or gDNA derived from T cells, B-cell-depleted T cells, or PBMCs. Deeply sampled blood TCRbeta repertoires from subjects exposed to, actively infected with, or recovered from COVID-19 were included in the dataset. Nearly every sample came with metadata listing a de-identified subject ID, COVID-19 status, age in years and sex. The samples were drawn from two sources: the first 160 participants of the ongoing ImmuneRACE study, and fewer than 1,500 subjects contributed by 6 global collaborators. Where available, HLA class I and class II types were obtained from metadata supplied by the sample provider rather than from assay-based typing.

Each collaborating institution followed its own protocols to collect whole blood in K2EDTA tubes. For TCRbeta analysis, collaborators shipped samples in one of three forms: frozen whole blood, isolated PBMCs, or DNA extracted from either of those sample types. Inclusive of the bounding cysteine and phenylalanine, the CDR3 is 13 residues long. This entry keeps only the CDR3 DNA: 39 bases, framed from base 1. CDR1 and CDR2 were assigned from the germline V gene as MNHEY and SVGAGI. The trim is 6 bases for V and 4 bases for J, with a gap of 13 bases between the germline ends. The immunoSEQ Assay, a bias-controlled multiplex PCR, was used to amplify TCRbeta CDR3 regions from genomic DNA. The paper's processing steps were these. The number of nucleated cells in each sample was estimated from the amplification of reference gene primers within the assay. Sequence reads were collapsed and filtered to measure the absolute abundance of every unique TCRbeta CDR3 rearrangement. For each sample, productive Simpson clonality was calculated as the square root of Simpson's diversity index over productive rearrangements. In TCRdb, the immuneACCESS table is reduced to in-frame sequences with V and J assigned. These tables do not hold every clone; where another copy was compared, an unresolved V gene accounts for under half, and the others remain unexplained. The DNA was the basis for D and trimming; V, J and clone size are from that table. This sample lists under 250,000 clones; around 87% were detected once. The ten top clones hold under 9% of the sample.

Concerning this clone: Its target antigen remains unknown. No clone much larger than this one lies a single base away; base qualities are absent.

What the work shows at the level of the full study, not this receptor alone: The quantity of clinical and demographic metadata differed by source and by participant and was supplied without curation.

Recombination joined TRBV6-5 with TRBJ2-7, with the D gene too uncertain to name. The sequence was obtained from a woman in her 70s with active or convalescent COVID-19. The sample comprised peripheral blood. The CDR3 sequence is CASSPPSTYEQYF. In nucleotides, the sequence is TGTGCCAGCAGCCCCCCATCGACATACGAGCAGTACTTC.